These 9 T cell receptor beta chains were all obtained from the same sample, sequenced in a study of immune cell composition in non-small cell lung cancer (dated by TCRdb to the late 2010s). The receptor library was made with the immunoSEQ multiplex PCR assay. TCRdb re-hosts the immuneACCESS table, in-frame sequences only. Its copies lack some clones; in the studies checked, an unresolved V gene accounts for under half of them, and the cause for the rest is not known. For this sample the table gives 5,000 or so clones, of which more than 60% were detected only once. The ten largest account for 22% of the sample. Sequencing used lung tumor tissue. These receptors all stem from a human donor with non-small cell lung cancer.

The chain links TRBV2 to TRBJ1-5; D gene uncertain. Between the trimmed V and J ends, which lost 11 bases and 3 bases, there was a span of 14 bases. There are 13 residues in the CDR3. The germline V gene encodes CDR1 SNHLY and CDR2 FYNNEI. CDR3 sequence: CASTRGFNQPQHF. The CDR3 nucleotides are TGTGCCTCGACGAGAGGGTTCAATCAGCCCCAGCATTTT.

J is TRBJ2-3 and V is TRBV9; 10 bases are shared with TRBD2. Germline V gene data show CDR1 as SGDLS and CDR2 as YYNGEE. The J segment lost 7 bases and the V segment lost 6 bases, leaving 11 bases of the junction unmatched. The CDR3 spans 15 residues. CDR3 bases: TGTGCCAGCACCGGGGGTTCTAGCGGGGGAAATACGCAGTATTTT. Its translation is CASTGGSSGGNTQYF. The entire variable domain, with the rest obtained from reference TRBV9 and TRBJ2-3, is as follows: DSGVTQTPKHLITATGQRVTLRCSPRSGDLSVYWYQQSLDQGLQFLIQYYNGEERAKGNILERFSAQQFPDLHSELNLSSLELGDSALYFCASTGGSSGGNTQYFGPGTRLTVL.

The chain uses TRBV18 and TRBJ2-5; D gene ambiguous. CDR3 length: 15 amino acids. CDR1 and CDR2 (germline): KGHSH, LQKENI. The V and J ends lost 1 base and 2 bases respectively, with 11 bases between them. The chain's CDR3 is CASSPLATLQETQYF. CDR3 DNA: TGTGCCAGCTCACCACTTGCTACCCTTCAAGAGACCCAGTACTTC.

The sample holds one count of this clone. Other DNA sequences in the same sample also yield this CDR3. This sequence joins TRBV5-6 and TRBJ2-7; a weak D match, TRBD1 (5 bases). This CDR3 spans 14 amino acids. Between the trimmed V and J ends, which lost 1 base and 2 bases, there was a span of 10 bases. CDR1 is SGHDT, CDR2 YYEEEE, per germline. CDR3 in amino acids: CASSLTGEAYEQYF. In DNA, the CDR3 is TGTGCCAGCAGCTTGACAGGAGAGGCCTACGAGCAGTACTTC.

This sequence joins TRBV7-8 and TRBJ2-7; tentative D call: TRBD2 (5 bases). The CDR3 contains 16 residues. The ends were cut back, 0 bases at V and 2 bases at J, with 14 bases in the middle. Germline CDR1 SGHVS, CDR2 FQNEAQ. The CDR3 reads CASSLAESGFTYEQYF. For the CDR3, the DNA is TGTGCCAGCAGCTTAGCGGAAAGCGGTTTTACCTACGAGCAGTACTTC.

The V gene is TRBV19, the J gene TRBJ2-1; TRBD1 might be the D (5 bases). This CDR3 is 15 amino acids long. Germline assignment: CDR1 LNHDA and CDR2 SQIVND (reference sequence). V lost 3 bases and J lost 0, with 9 bases in between. The CDR3 region has the DNA TGTGCCAGTAGTATGGACACCGGCTCCTACAATGAGCAGTTCTTC. Encoded protein: CASSMDTGSYNEQFF.

The genes are TRBV9 and TRBJ1-4, with TRBD1 as a possible D gene (5 bases). Germline V gene sequence: CDR1 SGDLS, CDR2 YYNGEE. The CDR3 runs to 12 residues. With 0 bases removed from V and 17 bases from J, the gap between germline ends came to 14 bases. The CDR3 region has the DNA TGTGCCAGCAGCGTAGATGGTATCCAGGGATTTTTT. It specifies CASSVDGIQGFF.

This chain joins TRBV6-5 and TRBJ2-1; 10 bases align to TRBD2. The CDR3 extends over 15 amino acids. Germline V gives CDR1 MNHEY, CDR2 SVGAGI. Losses at the gene ends were 5 bases for V and 8 bases for J; bases not matched to a gene: 9. The CDR3 protein is CASSATGTSVDEQFF. CDR3 in DNA: TGTGCCAGCAGTGCGACCGGGACTAGCGTCGATGAGCAGTTCTTC.

This rearrangement joins TRBV5-1 to TRBJ1-4; the D is unclear. This CDR3 has 15 residues. Germline CDR1 and CDR2: SGHRS and YFSETQ. V was shortened by 4 bases and J by 8 bases, with 18 bases between the two germline ends. The CDR3 DNA follows: TGCGCCAGCAGCCCCGGGCTGGCGGGTAGGGAAAAACTGTTTTTT. The encoded protein is CASSPGLAGREKLFF.